One sample yielded the 25 T cell receptor beta chains listed below, sequenced in a study of siplizumab effects on memory and regulatory T cells. Clones were read by immunoSEQ multiplex PCR, and TCRdb kept only the in-frame ones, dropping some. This table holds 75,000 to 100,000 clones, about 95% found once. Sequenced sample: non-Treg CD4+ T cells sorted from blood. These receptors came from a human donor in good health.

The chain has TRBV18 and TRBJ1-6, with 7 nucleotides matching TRBD1. J lost 7 bases, V lost 3 bases, and 6 bases had no gene match. CDR1 is KGHSH, CDR2 LQKENI, per germline. CDR3 length: 15 amino acids. The CDR3 region is CASSPLDRANSPLHF. DNA for the CDR3: TGTGCCAGCTCACCGCTAGACAGGGCGAATTCACCCCTCCACTTT.

The chain combines TRBV7-2 with TRBJ2-3, with TRBD2 matching 7 bases. This CDR3 comprises 14 residues. In germline, CDR1 is SGHTA, CDR2 FQGNSA. After removal of 5 bases from V and 0 bases from J, the junction contained 2 bases not matched to a gene. As DNA, the CDR3 is TGTGCCAGCAGCCGGGGACTAAGCACAGATACGCAGTATTTT. Translating gives CASSRGLSTDTQYF.

The J gene is TRBJ2-2, the V gene TRBV5-1, with D uncertain. CDR1 and CDR2 from the germline V gene are SGHRS and YFSETQ. With 5 bases removed from V and 0 bases from J, the gap between germline ends came to 5 bases. The CDR3 sequence is 13 residues long. CDR3 sequence reads: CASRVTNTGELFF. The CDR3 bases are TGCGCCAGCAGGGTAACGAACACCGGGGAGCTGTTTTTT.

The genes are TRBV28 and TRBJ1-2; D is unclear. Deletions cut 6 bases from V and 0 bases from J, with 14 bases between. CDR3 length: 15 amino acids. Germline V gene data show CDR1 as MDHEN and CDR2 as SYDVKM. The CDR3 reads CASSVLAPSNYGYTF. DNA of the CDR3: TGTGCCAGCAGCGTTCTAGCCCCGTCTAACTATGGCTACACCTTC.

The rearrangement links TRBV30 to TRBJ2-1, with 7 positions matching TRBD2. CDR1 and CDR2 (germline): GTSNPN, SVGIG (reference sequence). The trim removed 5 bases at V and 5 bases at J, leaving 12 bases unmatched. The CDR3 has 15 residues. In DNA form, the CDR3 reads TGTGCCTGGGGGGTATGGGCTAGCGGTCACAATGAGCAGTTCTTC. The encoded protein is CAWGVWASGHNEQFF. Complete variable domain (other parts from reference TRBV30 and TRBJ2-1): SQTIHQWPATLVQPVGSPLSLECTVEGTSNPNLYWYRQAAGRGLQLLFYSVGIGQISSEVPQNLSASRPQDRQFILSSKKLLLSDSGFYLCAWGVWASGHNEQFFGPGTRLTVL.

The chain uses TRBV10-1 and TRBJ2-7; 11 bases are a match to TRBD2. The CDR3 contains 14 residues. Germline V gives CDR1 WNHNN, CDR2 SYGVQD (reference sequence). Trimming took 5 bases from V and 2 from J; bases not matched to a gene: 2. CDR3 protein: CASSTSGGPYEQYF. The CDR3 nucleotides read TGCGCCAGCAGTACTAGCGGGGGACCCTACGAGCAGTACTTC.

This chain connects TRBV5-6 to TRBJ1-5; D perhaps matches TRBD1 (6 bases). V was clipped by 4 bases and J by 7 bases, with 21 bases between them. Germline V CDR1 and CDR2: SGHDT, YYEEEE. The CDR3 is 16 residues long. The CDR3 region is CASSHKEGGGKQPQHF. Written as DNA, the CDR3 is TGTGCCAGCAGCCATAAGGAGGGGGGCGGGAAACAGCCCCAGCATTTT.

The rearrangement joins TRBV10-3 to TRBJ1-5, with D perhaps matching TRBD1 (6 bases). The ends were cut back, 9 bases at V and 8 bases at J, with 23 bases in the middle. CDR1 ENHRY and CDR2 SYGVKD come from the germline V gene. The CDR3 length is 15 residues. For the CDR3, the DNA is TGTGCCATACTGGGCGGAGGGGGGCACTTGAAGCCCCAGCATTTT. Translation gives CAILGGGGHLKPQHF.

This chain links TRBV11-3 with TRBJ2-5; D remains ambiguous. The CDR3 consists of 12 residues. Trimming left V 1 base short and J 7 bases short, with 7 bases between. Germline CDR1 and CDR2: SGHNT and YENEEA. The CDR3 here is CASSLGGATQYF. The CDR3 coding sequence is TGTGCCAGCAGCTTAGGTGGCGCGACCCAGTACTTC.

This clone appeared a single time. The rearrangement joins TRBV28 to TRBJ1-1; maybe TRBD1 (6 bases). The CDR3 has 15 amino acids. V was shortened by 3 bases and J by 8 bases, with 19 bases between the two germline ends. Germline CDR1 MDHEN, CDR2 SYDVKM. The CDR3: CASSFDRSGGREAFF. CDR3 DNA: TGTGCCAGCAGTTTCGATCGGTCTGGGGGGCGGGAAGCTTTCTTT. Full variable domain (outside the CDR3, taken from reference TRBV28 and TRBJ1-1): DVKVTQSSRYLVKRTGEKVFLECVQDMDHENMFWYRQDPGLGLRLIYFSYDVKMKEKGDIPEGYSVSREKKERFSLILESASTNQTSMYLCASSFDRSGGREAFFGQGTRLTVV.

This sequence joins TRBV29-1 and TRBJ2-6; the D gene could be TRBD1 or TRBD2 (5 bases each). This CDR3 comprises 14 residues. CDR1 is SQVTM and CDR2 is ANQGSEA in the germline V gene. V was shortened by 7 bases and J by 2 bases, with 12 bases between the two germline ends. The CDR3 DNA reads as TGCAGCGCCGCGTGGGGGACTGGGGCCAACGTCCTGACTTTC. Amino acid sequence: CSAAWGTGANVLTF.

The J gene is TRBJ2-7, the V gene TRBV11-2; D not resolved. Trimming shortened V by 2 bases and J by 3 bases, and 14 bases separated the two germline ends. Per the germline V gene, CDR1 is SGHAT and CDR2 is FQNNGV. This CDR3 has 15 residues. CDR3 in amino acids: CASSLWSVTNYEQYF. As DNA, the CDR3 is TGTGCCAGCAGCTTATGGTCCGTCACTAACTACGAGCAGTACTTC. Using reference TRBV11-2 and TRBJ2-7 for the parts outside the CDR3, the full variable domain is EAGVAQSPRYKIIEKRQSVAFWCNPISGHATLYWYQQILGQGPKLLIQFQNNGVVDDSQLPKDRFSAERLKGVDSTLKIQPAKLEDSAVYLCASSLWSVTNYEQYFGPGTRLTVT.

The V call is TRBV18, the J call TRBJ2-1, with 13 bases identical to TRBD2. Germline V lookup: CDR1 KGHSH, CDR2 LQKENI. The length of the CDR3 is 17 residues. Trimming removed 0 bases from V and 9 bases from J; junction bases left unmatched: 8. The CDR3 DNA reads as TGTGCCAGCTCACCACCGGGACTAGCGGGGCCATTGGGTGAGCAGTTCTTC. Translation gives CASSPPGLAGPLGEQFF.

The chain has TRBV6-1 and TRBJ1-1; D perhaps matches TRBD1 (6 bases). This CDR3 contains 13 residues. Germline V gene sequence: CDR1 MNHNS, CDR2 SASEGT. Trimming removed 2 bases at V and 7 bases at J, with 11 bases between. CDR3 nucleotides: TGTGCCAGCAGTGAAACCGGGGGGCGTGAAGCTTTCTTT. Its translation is CASSETGGREAFF.

The rearrangement uses TRBV12-5 and TRBJ1-1, with D uncertain. With 2 bases removed from V and 0 bases from J, the gap between germline ends came to 4 bases. The CDR3 is made up of 13 amino acids. Per the germline V gene, CDR1 is LGHNT and CDR2 is FRNRAP. This CDR3 is CASGLTMNTEAFF. DNA for the CDR3: TGTGCTAGTGGTTTGACTATGAACACTGAAGCTTTCTTT. The full variable domain, completed using reference TRBV12-5 and TRBJ1-1, is DARVTQTPRHKVTEMGQEVTMRCQPILGHNTVFWYRQTMMQGLELLAYFRNRAPLDDSGMPKDRFSAEMPDATLATLKIQPSEPRDSAVYFCASGLTMNTEAFFGQGTRLTVV.

CDR3 nucleotide sequence: TGTGCCAGCAGCCTTGGAGGGGAGCGCACAGATACGCAGTATTTT. Encoded protein: CASSLGGERTDTQYF. The rearrangement links TRBV11-1 to TRBJ2-3, with D possibly TRBD2 on 6 matching bases. The ends were cut back, 5 bases at V and 1 base at J, with 13 bases in the middle. CDR3 size: 15 residues. CDR1 SGHAT and CDR2 FQDESV come from the germline V gene (reference sequence).

The chain has TRBV28 and TRBJ1-6, with a tentative D call TRBD1 (6 bases). The CDR3 is 12 amino acids. Trimming took off 6 bases at V and 14 bases at J, with 14 bases between the two ends. Germline CDR1 reads MDHEN; CDR2 reads SYDVKM. The CDR3 nucleotides are TGTGCCAGCAGGCACAGGGTTGGGTCCCTCCACTTT. Encoded protein: CASRHRVGSLHF.

This chain joins TRBV27 and TRBJ2-7; 9 nucleotides line up with TRBD1. This CDR3 is 15 amino acids long. CDR1 and CDR2 (germline): MNHEY, SMNVEV (reference sequence). The ends lost 6 bases at V and 4 bases at J; junction bases unmatched: 10. The CDR3 coding sequence is TGTGCCAGCAGACTCTCCCGGGACAGGGTTTACGAGCAGTACTTC. It codes for CASRLSRDRVYEQYF.

The chain links TRBV7-3 to TRBJ2-3; D uncertain. Germline V gives CDR1 SGHTA, CDR2 FQGTGA. There are 14 residues in the CDR3. Trimming took off 2 bases at V and 1 base at J, with 7 bases between the two ends. CDR3 sequence (DNA): TGTGCCAGCAGCTTAGGTGTCCGCACAGATACGCAGTATTTT. It encodes CASSLGVRTDTQYF. Variable domain in full (rest from reference TRBV7-3 and TRBJ2-3): GAGVSQTPSNKVTEKGKYVELRCDPISGHTALYWYRQSLGQGPEFLIYFQGTGAADDSGLPNDRFFAVRPEGSVSTLKIQRTERGDSAVYLCASSLGVRTDTQYFGPGTRLTVL.

The J gene is TRBJ2-2, the V gene TRBV5-1; 11 positions match TRBD2. The CDR3 has 16 residues. CDR1 and CDR2 (germline): SGHRS, YFSETQ. Unmatched junction bases numbered 8, after V lost 4 bases and J lost 6 bases. CDR3 in DNA: TGCGCCAGCAGCCCACTAGCGGGAGTCAGTGCCGGGGAGCTGTTTTTT. This sequence encodes CASSPLAGVSAGELFF.

This chain joins TRBV2 and TRBJ2-7; 10 bases fit TRBD2. Unmatched junction bases numbered 10, after V lost 7 bases and J lost 4 bases. The germline V gene has CDR1 SNHLY and CDR2 FYNNEI. The length of the CDR3 is 15 residues. The CDR3 here is CASTLESGREYEQYF. The CDR3 coding sequence is TGTGCCAGCACGCTAGAAAGCGGGAGGGAGTACGAGCAGTACTTC. The entire variable domain, with the rest obtained from reference TRBV2 and TRBJ2-7, is as follows: EPEVTQTPSHQVTQMGQEVILRCVPISNHLYFYWYRQILGQKVEFLVSFYNNEISEKSEIFDDQFSVERPDGSNFTLKIRSTKLEDSAMYFCASTLESGREYEQYFGPGTRLTVT.

This chain links TRBV10-1 with TRBJ2-7; D is undetermined. This CDR3 has 10 amino acids. Trimming removed 7 bases at V and 3 bases at J, with 4 bases between. Germline V gene sequence: CDR1 WNHNN, CDR2 SYGVQD (reference sequence). The CDR3 DNA sequence: TGCGCCAGCAAAGACTACGAGCAGTACTTC. This translates into CASKDYEQYF.

V gene TRBV28 combines with J gene TRBJ1-6; D is perhaps TRBD1 (6 bases). This CDR3 is built from 14 residues. Germline V lookup: CDR1 MDHEN, CDR2 SYDVKM. The V end was cut by 7 bases, the J end by 10 bases, with 17 bases between. Here the CDR3 reads CASNPGGMGSPLHF. In DNA form, the CDR3 reads TGTGCCAGCAACCCTGGGGGCATGGGCTCACCCCTCCACTTT.

This sequence joins TRBV28 and TRBJ1-2; D is possibly TRBD1 (5 bases). Germline values: CDR1 MDHEN, CDR2 SYDVKM. Trimming stripped 8 bases from V and 4 bases from J, with 8 bases between. The CDR3 has 11 residues. CDR3 coding DNA: TGTGCCAGCGGCGGGGGCTATGGCTACACCTTC. It codes for CASGGGYGYTF.

This rearrangement joins TRBV28 to TRBJ2-1; D possibly matches TRBD1 or TRBD2 (6 bases each). CDR3 length: 16 amino acids. The V end lost 4 bases, the J end lost 8 bases, and 21 bases lay between the germline ends. CDR1 is MDHEN and CDR2 is SYDVKM in the germline V gene. In nucleotides, the CDR3 is TGTGCCAGCAGTTCTGGGGGCGATCGGGAGTTCGATGAGCAGTTCTTC. Its protein is CASSSGGDREFDEQFF.